Following are 10 T cell receptor beta chains from one sample sequenced in a study of beta chain features in type 1 diabetes. Study-wide points: All four CD4+ subsets of Type 1 diabetes patients contained TCRB CDR3s that were moderately but significantly shorter.

Their cognate antigens are unknown. The study reverse transcribed the entire isolated RNA, so it sequenced expressed TCRB transcripts. Here immunoSEQ multiplex PCR was the method, and the copy in TCRdb shows in-frame clones only, minus some. In the table there are around 690,000 clones, 9.5% to 15% of which are singletons. The material sequenced was naive CD4+ T cells from blood. The receptors originated from a man aged 30 to 45 with type 1 diabetes.

This clone has just a few counts. This chain joins TRBV27 and TRBJ1-5; no reliable D call. The CDR3 loop spans 13 amino acids. Germline V gene lookup returns CDR1 MNHEY and CDR2 SMNVEV (reference sequence). V was cut by 6 bases and J by 4 bases, with 10 bases left in between. The CDR3 reads CASSTGMNQPQHF. CDR3 sequence (DNA): TGTGCCAGCAGCACCGGTATGAATCAGCCCCAGCATTTT.

This clone was picked up a small number of times. This same CDR3 is encoded by further DNA sequences in the sample. The rearrangement uses TRBV7-2 and TRBJ2-5; D remains ambiguous. Trimming removed 2 bases from V and 3 bases from J, with 7 bases in between. CDR3 size: 13 residues. Germline CDR1 and CDR2: SGHTA and FQGNSA. CDR3 protein: CASSLRREETQYF. The CDR3 DNA is TGTGCCAGCAGCTTACGACGGGAAGAGACCCAGTACTTC.

This clone has just a few counts. The chain links TRBV7-2 to TRBJ1-2; D gene unclear. V was trimmed by 7 bases and J by 2 bases, leaving 17 bases between them. The germline gives CDR1 SGHTA, CDR2 FQGNSA. The CDR3 sequence is 15 residues long. CDR3 sequence reads: CASTPWEGQNYGYTF. CDR3 in DNA: TGTGCCAGCACCCCCTGGGAGGGTCAGAACTATGGCTACACCTTC.

This clone was detected only a few times. V and J are TRBV18 and TRBJ2-7; D ambiguous. The CDR3 consists of 14 residues. Deletions cut 2 bases from V and 0 bases from J, with 8 bases between. Looked up from germline, CDR1 is KGHSH and CDR2 is LQKENI. The CDR3: CASSPKQTSYEQYF. In DNA, the CDR3 is TGTGCCAGCTCACCAAAGCAGACCTCCTACGAGCAGTACTTC.

V gene TRBV14 combines with J gene TRBJ1-1; D unclear. Germline CDR1 reads SGHDN; CDR2 reads FVKESK. There are 16 residues in the CDR3. With 3 bases removed from V and 3 bases from J, the gap between germline ends came to 17 bases. CDR3 DNA: TGTGCCAGCAGCCAGTCCCCGGGGAGGGCGGACACTGAAGCTTTCTTT. Translation gives CASSQSPGRADTEAFF. Looking up the rest from reference TRBV14 and TRBJ1-1 gives the full variable domain: EAGVTQFPSHSVIEKGQTVTLRCDPISGHDNLYWYRRVMGKEIKFLLHFVKESKQDESGMPNNRFLAERTGGTYSTLKVQPAELEDSGVYFCASSQSPGRADTEAFFGQGTRLTVV.

The chain links TRBV29-1 to TRBJ1-1; D remains unclear. The CDR3 length is 14 residues. The V gene lost 6 bases and the J gene lost 5 bases, with 19 bases spanning the gap. Germline V lookup: CDR1 SQVTM, CDR2 ANQGSEA. The CDR3 DNA reads as TGCAGCGTGGTCCGGGAAAAGTTACGAACTGAAGCTTTCTTT. This translates into CSVVREKLRTEAFF.

In this sample, this clone turned up a few times. The CDR3 sequence: CASGRGRNTEAFF. The CDR3 nucleotides read TGTGCCAGCGGGAGGGGCCGGAACACTGAAGCTTTCTTT. The chain joins TRBV27 to TRBJ1-1, with TRBD1 as a possible D gene (5 bases). Trimming pared 8 bases from V and 1 base from J, leaving 11 bases between. Looked up from germline, CDR1 is MNHEY and CDR2 is SMNVEV (reference sequence). This CDR3 is 13 amino acids long.

The chain combines TRBV5-1 with TRBJ2-3; D unresolved. CDR3 length equals 15 residues. CDR1 is SGHRS, CDR2 YFSETQ, per germline. Trimming pared 4 bases from V and 2 bases from J, leaving 14 bases between. The CDR3 loop reads CASSLRVADTDTQYF. The CDR3 nucleotides read TGCGCCAGCAGCCTAAGAGTCGCGGACACAGATACGCAGTATTTT.

This clone appeared a few times. This chain links TRBV6-6 with TRBJ1-2; no clear D gene. V lost 6 bases and J 4 bases, leaving 12 bases between the germline ends. The CDR3 is 13 amino acids. CDR1 and CDR2 (germline): MNHNY, SVGAGI (reference sequence). As DNA, the CDR3 is TGTGCCAGCAGCCAAACTTTATCCTATGGCTACACCTTC. Protein product: CASSQTLSYGYTF.

A few counts support this clone. The CDR3 DNA is TGTGCCAGCAGTGTCGACAGCCAAGAGACCCAGTACTTC. Protein product: CASSVDSQETQYF. The gene calls are TRBV6-5 and TRBJ2-5; possibly TRBD1 for D (5 bases). This CDR3 contains 13 residues. V shed 5 bases and J shed 1 base, with 8 bases lying between them. In germline, CDR1 is MNHEY, CDR2 SVGAGI.